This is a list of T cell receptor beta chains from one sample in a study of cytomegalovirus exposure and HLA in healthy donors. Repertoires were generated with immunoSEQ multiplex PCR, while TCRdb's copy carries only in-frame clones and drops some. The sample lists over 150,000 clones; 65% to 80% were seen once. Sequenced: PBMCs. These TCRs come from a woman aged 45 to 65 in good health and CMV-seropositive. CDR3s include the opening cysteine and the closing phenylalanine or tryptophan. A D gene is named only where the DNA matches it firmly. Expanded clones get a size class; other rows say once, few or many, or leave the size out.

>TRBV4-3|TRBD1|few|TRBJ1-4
CASSLGQGTGEKLFF
TGCGCCAGCAGCCTCGGACAGGGAACCGGTGAAAAACTGTTTTTT
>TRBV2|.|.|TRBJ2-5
CATVGGAETQYF
TGTGCCACTGTAGGGGGTGCGGAGACCCAGTACTTC
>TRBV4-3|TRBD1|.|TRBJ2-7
CASTHSIGTGSYEQYF
TGCGCCAGCACCCACTCCATTGGGACAGGGAGCTACGAGCAGTACTTC
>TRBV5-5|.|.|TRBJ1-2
CASSPSSGNGYTF
TGTGCCAGCAGCCCCTCTTCAGGGAATGGCTACACCTTC
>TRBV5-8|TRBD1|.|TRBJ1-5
CASSFWDSLMSNQPQHF
TGTGCCAGCAGCTTCTGGGACAGTCTAATGAGCAATCAGCCCCAGCATTTT
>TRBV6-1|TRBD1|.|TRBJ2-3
CASRQGLADTQYF
TGTGCCAGCAGACAGGGGCTGGCAGATACGCAGTATTTT
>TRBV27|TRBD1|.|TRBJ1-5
CASSTAGGGGNQPQHF
TGTGCCAGCAGCACTGCAGGGGGCGGTGGCAATCAGCCCCAGCATTTT
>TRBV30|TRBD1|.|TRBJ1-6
CAWSRPSLGQGHNSPLHF
TGTGCCTGGAGTCGACCCAGTCTGGGACAGGGCCATAATTCACCCCTCCACTTT
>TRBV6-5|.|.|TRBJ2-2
CASSGELAGELFF
TGTGCCAGCAGTGGGGAGCTCGCCGGGGAGCTGTTTTTT
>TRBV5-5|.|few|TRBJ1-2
CASSPHRGVGYGYTF
TGTGCCAGCAGCCCCCACCGGGGAGTGGGTTATGGCTACACCTTC
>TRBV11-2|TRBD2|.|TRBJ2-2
CASSPATSGGTGELFF
TGTGCCAGCAGCCCAGCGACTAGCGGGGGTACCGGGGAGCTGTTTTTT
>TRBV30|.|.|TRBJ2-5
CAWSIDIYETQYF
TGTGCCTGGAGTATCGACATTTACGAGACCCAGTACTTC
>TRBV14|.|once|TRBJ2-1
CASSQGEGSLINEQFF
TGTGCCAGCAGCCAGGGAGAGGGTTCTTTAATCAATGAGCAGTTCTTC
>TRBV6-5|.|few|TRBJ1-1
CASSYFTLRDTEAFF
TGTGCCAGCAGTTACTTTACCCTTCGAGACACTGAAGCTTTCTTT
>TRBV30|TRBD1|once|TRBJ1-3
CAWSPRQGRAGNTIYF
TGTGCCTGGAGCCCCCGACAGGGGCGAGCTGGAAACACCATATATTTT
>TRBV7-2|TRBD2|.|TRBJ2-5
CASRWTGLAEETQYF
TGTGCCAGCAGGTGGACGGGACTAGCGGAAGAGACCCAGTACTTC
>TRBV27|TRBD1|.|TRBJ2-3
CASWGTGGEDTQYF
TGTGCCAGCTGGGGGACAGGAGGAGAAGATACGCAGTATTTT
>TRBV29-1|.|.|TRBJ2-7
CSVGSSGNYEQYF
TGCAGCGTTGGATCCTCCGGGAACTACGAGCAGTACTTC
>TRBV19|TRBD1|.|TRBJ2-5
CASSPSRQGVETQYF
TGTGCCAGTAGTCCCTCGCGACAGGGGGTGGAGACCCAGTACTTC
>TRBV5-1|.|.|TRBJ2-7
CASSLVGGRSYEQYF
TGCGCCAGCAGCTTGGTTGGGGGCCGGTCCTACGAGCAGTACTTC
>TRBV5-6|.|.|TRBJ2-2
CASSLSGPSAGELFF
TGTGCCAGCAGCTTGTCAGGGCCCAGCGCCGGGGAGCTGTTTTTT
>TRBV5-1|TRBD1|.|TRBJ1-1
CASSQSGGDTEAFF
TGCGCCAGCAGCCAATCAGGGGGAGACACTGAAGCTTTCTTT
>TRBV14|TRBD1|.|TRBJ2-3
CASSPTRQGGDTQYF
TGTGCCAGCAGCCCTACTCGACAGGGGGGAGATACGCAGTATTTT
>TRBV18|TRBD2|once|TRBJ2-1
CASSPTIAGFSYNEQFF
TGTGCCAGCTCACCCACGATAGCGGGATTCTCCTACAATGAGCAGTTCTTC
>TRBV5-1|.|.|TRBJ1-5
CASTLSGLHNQPQHF
TGCGCCAGCACGCTCTCGGGTCTTCACAATCAGCCCCAGCATTTT
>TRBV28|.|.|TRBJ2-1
CASSLRPTGQFF
TGTGCCAGCAGTTTACGGCCTACAGGGCAGTTCTTC
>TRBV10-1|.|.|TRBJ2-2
CASSGTVNTAELFF
TGCGCCAGCAGTGGGACAGTGAACACCGCGGAGCTGTTTTTT
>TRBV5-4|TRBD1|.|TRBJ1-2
CASSLAGQGATGYTF
TGTGCCAGCAGCTTGGCCGGACAGGGGGCAACTGGCTACACCTTC
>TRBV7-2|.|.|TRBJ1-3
CASSLGAGAANTIYF
TGTGCCAGCAGCTTAGGCGCAGGGGCGGCTAACACCATATATTTT
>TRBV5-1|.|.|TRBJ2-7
CASSPAGRLYEQYF
TGCGCCAGCAGCCCGGCGGGACGGCTCTACGAGCAGTACTTC
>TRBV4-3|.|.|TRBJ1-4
CASSQGQNYEKLFF
TGCGCCAGCAGCCAAGGACAGAATTATGAAAAACTGTTTTTT
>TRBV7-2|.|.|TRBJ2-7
CASSPAAGFHEQYF
TGTGCCAGCAGCCCAGCGGCGGGGTTCCACGAGCAGTACTTC